This TCR beta chain was identified during a study of T cell repertoires in aging, cancer and after chemotherapy. General study findings and limits: Loss of evenness, beyond lost richness, contributed to age-related TCR diversity decline in cancer patients.

By proportion, this clonotype is medium-sized. Antigen: not known. The template was genomic DNA from peripheral blood, not RNA. CDR1 and CDR2 (germline): MNHNS, SASEGT. Trimming removed 1 base from V and 0 bases from J; junction bases left unmatched: 0. The CDR3 totals 14 residues. Multiplex touch-down PCR with TRB-A/B primers amplified rearranged V-D-J TRB sequences. TCRdb redid the calling of the multiplex PCR reads with MiXCR, one entry per CDR3 protein. The sample lists fewer than 20,000 distinct CDR3 sequences; roughly half were seen once. V is TRBV6-1 and J is TRBJ2-7, with 7 bases that match TRBD1. The sample consisted of blood. The origin of this receptor is a human donor in good health. CDR3 protein: CASSEGDSSYEQYF. CDR3 coding DNA: TGTGCCAGCAGTGAAGGGGACAGCTCCTACGAGCAGTACTTC.